This TCR beta chain emerged from a study of Graves' ophthalmopathy and Graves' hyperthyroidism. For the study at large: Ophthalmopathy absent within 18 months of follow-up marked hyperthyroidism as stable.

Physicians reached a diagnosis by relying on clinical symptoms, serum thyroxine, TRAb, thyroid ultrasound and orbital computed tomography. Study conclusions and caveats: Detection in blood was also observed for most expanded thyroid clonotypes above 0.001 frequency.

The study amplified TCR beta CDR3 regions using RNA transcripts. First-round RT-PCR used HTBI primers; second-round multiplex PCR followed. Each CDR3 protein is one row after TCRdb ran MiXCR on the multiplex PCR reads. Seen here are about 1.2 million distinct CDR3 sequences, 36% observed once, and the top ten hold 11%. This clonotype was seen repeatedly, ten times or more. Its target is not known. CDR3 length: 13 residues. The germline V gene has CDR1 DFQATT and CDR2 SNEGSKA (reference sequence). Trimming removed 6 bases from V and 5 bases from J, with 16 bases in between. This sequence was found in an adult man with Graves' hyperthyroidism. This chain links TRBV20-1 with TRBJ2-5; D remains unclear. Sequencing input: peripheral blood or thyroid tissue (not recorded which). CDR3 bases: TGCAGTGCCGCACCGGCCCAGGCGGAGACCCAGTACTTC. Protein sequence: CSAAPAQAETQYF.